The T cell receptor beta chain described here comes from a study of shared T cell receptors in the human thymus. V shed 1 base and J shed 3 bases, with 10 bases lying between them. This CDR3 region has 14 residues. CDR1 is KGHSH and CDR2 is LQKENI in the germline V gene. This table comes from immunoSEQ multiplex PCR, and its TCRdb copy is limited to in-frame clones, with some not included. The sample lists about 660,000 clones, 87% seen once, with under 0.01% in the top ten. This sample also belongs to another study, concerning human thymus T cells.

Input material: thymocytes. The source of this sequence is a boy younger than two with a congenital heart defect. The V call is TRBV18, the J call TRBJ2-7; the D is unclear. CDR3 sequence (DNA): TGTGCCAGCTCACCACGCTTCGCTAGCTACGAGCAGTACTTC. Translating gives CASSPRFASYEQYF.